These 10 T cell receptor beta chains came from one sample sequenced in a study of Ad26.COV2.S vaccination and SARS-CoV-2 variants. The treatment is: some 19 received Ad26.COV2.S at low or high dose, single or two shots; roughly five received placebo; per-sample allocation not given. Sample collection was performed on day 63 after the first vaccine or placebo injection. Here immunoSEQ multiplex PCR was the method, and the copy in TCRdb shows in-frame clones only, minus some. The sample has about half a million clones; approximately 90% are singletons. This specimen consisted of peripheral blood, obtained in a trial of Ad26.COV2.S vaccine versus placebo. These receptors were collected from a person between 18 and 60 years old who received the Ad26.COV2.S COVID-19 vaccine or a placebo.

The genes are TRBV7-8 and TRBJ1-3; 8 bases map to TRBD1. V lost 2 bases to trimming and J lost 2 bases; unmatched junction nucleotides: 5. Germline CDR1 and CDR2: SGHVS and FQNEAQ. This CDR3 has 16 residues. CDR3 residues: CASSLSSTGAGNTIYF. CDR3 bases: TGTGCCAGCAGCTTATCTTCGACAGGGGCTGGAAACACCATATATTTT.

The V call is TRBV5-1, the J call TRBJ2-1; 7 bases are a match to TRBD2. Germline CDR1 and CDR2: SGHRS and YFSETQ. The CDR3 runs 15 residues. J was trimmed by 4 bases and V by 6 bases; bases with no gene match: 10. The CDR3 bases are TGCGCCAGCAACCTAGGGACTACCGAGTACAATGAGCAGTTCTTC. This gives the protein CASNLGTTEYNEQFF.

The chain is built from TRBV7-3 and TRBJ2-3, with 7 bases that match TRBD2. The CDR3 length is 15 residues. The V gene end was trimmed by 0 bases and the J gene end by 5 bases; junction bases not matched to a gene: 5. Per the germline V gene, CDR1 is SGHTA and CDR2 is FQGTGA. The CDR3 is CASSLTSASGDTQYF. CDR3 sequence (DNA): TGTGCCAGCAGCTTAACGTCGGCTAGCGGAGATACGCAGTATTTT.

This clone was observed a few times. The V gene is TRBV6-5, the J gene TRBJ2-5; 7 bases are shared with TRBD2. The CDR3 is made up of 13 amino acids. Germline V lookup: CDR1 MNHEY, CDR2 SVGAGI. V shed 7 bases, J shed 4 bases, and the junction held 6 bases outside the gene matches. The CDR3 sequence is CASMGGRGETQYF. CDR3 nucleotide sequence: TGTGCCAGCATGGGAGGGCGAGGAGAGACCCAGTACTTC.

The chain couples TRBV13 to TRBJ2-7; maybe TRBD1 (5 bases). The CDR3 sequence is 14 residues long. Germline V gene lookup returns CDR1 PRHDT and CDR2 FYEKMQ (reference sequence). Trimming cost V 5 bases and J 2 bases, with 13 bases left between them. The CDR3, as DNA: TGTGCCAGCAGCGAAGCTGACAGTCCCTACGAGCAGTACTTC. Amino acid sequence: CASSEADSPYEQYF.

This clone was recorded only once. J is TRBJ1-2 and V is TRBV5-8; no firm D call. The CDR3 runs 14 residues. Germline V gene lookup returns CDR1 SGHTS and CDR2 YDEGEE. V shed 4 bases and J shed 3 bases, with 13 bases lying between them. The CDR3 DNA sequence: TGTGCCAGCAGCAAGGTCCGACGGGACTATGGCTACACCTTC. This translates into CASSKVRRDYGYTF.

This sequence joins TRBV7-8 and TRBJ2-1; the match to TRBD1 covers 11 bases. Germline assignment: CDR1 SGHVS and CDR2 FQNEAQ. The V segment lost 11 bases and the J segment 9 bases; nucleotides outside the gene matches: 9. The CDR3 is 13 amino acids. The CDR3, as DNA: TGTGCCGGACGGGGACAGGGGGGACTTGAGCAGTTCTTC. This gives the protein CAGRGQGGLEQFF.

The chain carries TRBV3-1 (or the pseudogene TRBV3-2) and TRBJ1-5, with unresolved D. The CDR3 has 16 residues. CDR1 is LGHDT and CDR2 is YNNKEL in the germline V gene (reference sequence). V dropped 4 bases and J dropped 7 bases, with 20 bases sitting between them. CDR3 sequence reads: CASSLGIGAYLQPQHF. The DNA of the CDR3 is TGTGCCAGCAGCCTAGGGATCGGAGCCTACCTACAGCCCCAGCATTTT.

The gene calls are TRBV9 and TRBJ2-3; TRBD2 aligns across 15 bases. The CDR3 covers 20 residues. Germline V lookup: CDR1 SGDLS, CDR2 YYNGEE. Trimming removed 3 bases from V and 0 bases from J; junction bases left unmatched: 11. This chain's CDR3 is CASSAGITGTSGRSTDTQYF. The CDR3 bases are TGTGCCAGCAGCGCCGGAATTACCGGGACTAGCGGGAGGAGCACAGATACGCAGTATTTT.

The rearrangement links TRBV4-3 to TRBJ1-1; 8 bases align to TRBD1. The germline V gene has CDR1 LGHNA and CDR2 YSLEER. The length of the CDR3 is 16 residues. Trimming cost V 0 bases and J 1 base; bases outside gene matches: 4. This CDR3 reads CASSQDPQGGNTEAFF. For the CDR3, the DNA is TGCGCCAGCAGCCAAGACCCACAGGGGGGGAACACTGAAGCTTTCTTT.